Listed here is a single T cell receptor (beta chain). The entry originates in a study of OX40 agonist ivuxolimab in advanced cancers. The V gene end was trimmed by 5 bases and the J gene end by 4 bases; junction bases not matched to a gene: 8. CDR3 length: 15 residues. Per the germline V gene, CDR1 is LNHNV and CDR2 is YYDKDF (reference sequence). The method was immunoSEQ multiplex PCR; TCRdb's version includes in-frame clones alone and lacks a portion of them. The sample has 80,000 to 95,000 clones, around 85% seen once. The V call is TRBV15, the J call TRBJ2-5, with 9 bases lining up with TRBD1. The sample in question was CD4+ or CD8+ T cells sorted from blood, obtained in a trial of the OX40 agonist ivuxolimab. The origin of this receptor is an adult with an advanced solid tumor such as melanoma, head and neck, liver or kidney cancer. CDR3 protein: CATSSGQGGGETQYF. The CDR3 bases are TGTGCCACCAGCTCGGGACAGGGTGGAGGAGAGACCCAGTACTTC. Together with reference TRBV15 and TRBJ2-5, the CDR3 gives the full variable domain: DAMVIQNPRYQVTQFGKPVTLSCSQTLNHNVMYWYQQKSSQAPKLLFHYYDKDFNNEADTPDNFQSRRPNTSFCFLDIRSPGLGDTAMYLCATSSGQGGGETQYFGPGTRLLVL.